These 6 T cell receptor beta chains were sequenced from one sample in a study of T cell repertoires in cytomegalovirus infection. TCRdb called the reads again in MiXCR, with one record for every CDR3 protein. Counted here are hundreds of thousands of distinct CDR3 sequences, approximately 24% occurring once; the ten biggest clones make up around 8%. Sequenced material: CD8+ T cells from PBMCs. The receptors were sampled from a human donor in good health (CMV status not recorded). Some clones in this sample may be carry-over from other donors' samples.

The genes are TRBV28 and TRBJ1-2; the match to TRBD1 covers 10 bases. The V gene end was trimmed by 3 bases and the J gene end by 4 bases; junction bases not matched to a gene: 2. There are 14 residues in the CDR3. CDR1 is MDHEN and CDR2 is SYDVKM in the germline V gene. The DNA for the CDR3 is TGTGCCAGCAGTTTGACAGGGGGCGTCTATGGCTACACCTTC. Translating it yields CASSLTGGVYGYTF.

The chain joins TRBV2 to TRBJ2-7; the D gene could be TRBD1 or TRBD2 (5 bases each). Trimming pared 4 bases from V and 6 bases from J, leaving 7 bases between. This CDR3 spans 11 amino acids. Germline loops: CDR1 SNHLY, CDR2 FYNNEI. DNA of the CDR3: TGTGCCAGCAGTGTGGGGACCGAGCAGTACGTC. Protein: CASSVGTEQYV.

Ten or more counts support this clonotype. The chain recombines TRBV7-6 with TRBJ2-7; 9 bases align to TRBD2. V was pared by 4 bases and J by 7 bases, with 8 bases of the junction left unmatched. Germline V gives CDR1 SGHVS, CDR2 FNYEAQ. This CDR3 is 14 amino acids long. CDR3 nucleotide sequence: TGTGCCAGCAGCTCTACGGGACTAGCTCTTGAGCAGTACTTC. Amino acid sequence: CASSSTGLALEQYF.

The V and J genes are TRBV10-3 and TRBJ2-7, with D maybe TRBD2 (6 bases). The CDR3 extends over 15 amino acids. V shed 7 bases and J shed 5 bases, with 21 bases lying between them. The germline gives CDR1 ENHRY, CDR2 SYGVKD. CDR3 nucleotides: TGTGCCATCACCCTTAGCGGCGGGCCCCCAAACGAGCAGTACTTC. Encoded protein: CAITLSGGPPNEQYF.

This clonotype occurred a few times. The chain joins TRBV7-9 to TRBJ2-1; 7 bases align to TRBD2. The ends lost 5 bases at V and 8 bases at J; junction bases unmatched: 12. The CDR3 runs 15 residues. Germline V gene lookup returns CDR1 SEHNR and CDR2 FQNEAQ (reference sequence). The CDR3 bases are TGTGCCAGCAGCGCTACTAGCGAGGCTAGGGATGAGCAGTTCTTC. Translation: CASSATSEARDEQFF.

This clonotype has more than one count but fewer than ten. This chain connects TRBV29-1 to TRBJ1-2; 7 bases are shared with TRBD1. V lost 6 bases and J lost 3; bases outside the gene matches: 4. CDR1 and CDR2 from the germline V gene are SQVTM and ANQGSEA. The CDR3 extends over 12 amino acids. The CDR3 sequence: CSVTDRDYGYTF. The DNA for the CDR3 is TGCAGCGTGACCGACAGGGACTATGGCTACACCTTC.